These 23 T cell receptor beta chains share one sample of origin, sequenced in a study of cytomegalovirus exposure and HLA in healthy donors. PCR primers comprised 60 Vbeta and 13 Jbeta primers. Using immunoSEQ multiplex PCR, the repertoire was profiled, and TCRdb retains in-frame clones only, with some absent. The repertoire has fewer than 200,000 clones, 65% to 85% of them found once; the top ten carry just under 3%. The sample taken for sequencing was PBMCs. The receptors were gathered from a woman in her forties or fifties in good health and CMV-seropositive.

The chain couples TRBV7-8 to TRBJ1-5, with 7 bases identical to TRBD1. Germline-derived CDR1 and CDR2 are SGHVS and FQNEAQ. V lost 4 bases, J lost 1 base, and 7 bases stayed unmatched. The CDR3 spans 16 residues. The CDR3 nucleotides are TGTGCCAGCAGCTCCTCAGGGGGATCGAGCAATCAGCCCCAGCATTTT. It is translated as CASSSSGGSSNQPQHF. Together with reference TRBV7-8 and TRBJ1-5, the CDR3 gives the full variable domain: GAGVSQSPRYKVAKRGQDVALRCDPISGHVSLFWYQQALGQGPEFLTYFQNEAQLDKSGLPSDRFFAERPEGSVSTLKIQRTQQEDSAVYLCASSSSGGSSNQPQHFGDGTRLSIL.

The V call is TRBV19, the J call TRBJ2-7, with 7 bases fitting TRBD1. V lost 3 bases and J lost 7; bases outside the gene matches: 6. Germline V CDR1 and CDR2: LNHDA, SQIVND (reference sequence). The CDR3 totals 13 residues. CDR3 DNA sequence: TGTGCCAGTAGTATTAAGGGACAGAGGGAGCAGTACTTC. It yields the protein CASSIKGQREQYF.

This chain's CDR3 is CASSLGAGEYQETQYF. CDR3 nucleotide sequence: TGTGCCAGCAGCTTAGGGGCCGGGGAGTACCAAGAGACCCAGTACTTC. This chain joins TRBV7-6 and TRBJ2-5; tentative D call: TRBD2 (5 bases). This CDR3 is built from 16 residues. CDR1 SGHVS and CDR2 FNYEAQ come from the germline V gene. The V end lost 1 base, the J end lost 0 bases, and 12 bases lay between the germline ends.

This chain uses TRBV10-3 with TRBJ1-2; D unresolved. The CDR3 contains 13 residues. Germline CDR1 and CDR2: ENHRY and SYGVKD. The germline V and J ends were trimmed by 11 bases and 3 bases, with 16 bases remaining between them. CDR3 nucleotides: TGTGCCGGGCGTGGTACGGGAGACTATGGCTACACCTTC. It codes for CAGRGTGDYGYTF.

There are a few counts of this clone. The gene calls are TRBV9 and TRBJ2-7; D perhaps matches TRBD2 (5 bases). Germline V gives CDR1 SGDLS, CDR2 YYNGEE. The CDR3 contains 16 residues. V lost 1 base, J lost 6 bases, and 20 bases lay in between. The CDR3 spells CASSVSDYGRACEQYF. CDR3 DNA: TGTGCCAGCAGCGTATCAGACTACGGGCGGGCCTGCGAGCAGTACTTC. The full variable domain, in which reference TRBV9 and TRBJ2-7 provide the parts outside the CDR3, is DSGVTQTPKHLITATGQRVTLRCSPRSGDLSVYWYQQSLDQGLQFLIQYYNGEERAKGNILERFSAQQFPDLHSELNLSSLELGDSALYFCASSVSDYGRACEQYFGPGTRLTVT.

CDR3 nucleotide sequence: TGTGCCAGCAGCCAAGACAGGGGGGAGCTGTTTTTT. It codes for CASSQDRGELFF. The rearrangement links TRBV14 to TRBJ2-2, with unresolved D. This CDR3 region has 12 residues. Trimming cost V 0 bases and J 8 bases, with 4 bases left between them. CDR1 SGHDN and CDR2 FVKESK come from the germline V gene.

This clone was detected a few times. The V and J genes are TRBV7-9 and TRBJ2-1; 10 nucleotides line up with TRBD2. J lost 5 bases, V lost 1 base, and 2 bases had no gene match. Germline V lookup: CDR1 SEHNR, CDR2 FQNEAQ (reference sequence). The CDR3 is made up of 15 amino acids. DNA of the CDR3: TGTGCCAGCAGCTTAGTACTAGCGGGGAACAATGAGCAGTTCTTC. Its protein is CASSLVLAGNNEQFF.

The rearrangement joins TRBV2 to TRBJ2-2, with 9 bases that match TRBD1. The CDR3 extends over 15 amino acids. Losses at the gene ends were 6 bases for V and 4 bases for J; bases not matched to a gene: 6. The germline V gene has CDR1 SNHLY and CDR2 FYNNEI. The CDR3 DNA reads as TGTGCCAGCAGGGGACAGGGCCGGGGCACCGGGGAGCTGTTTTTT. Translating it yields CASRGQGRGTGELFF.

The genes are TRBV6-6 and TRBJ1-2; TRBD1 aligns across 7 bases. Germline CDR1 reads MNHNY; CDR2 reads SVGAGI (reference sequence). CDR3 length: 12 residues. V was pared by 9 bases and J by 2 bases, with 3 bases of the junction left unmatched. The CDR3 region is CASRGQNYGYTF. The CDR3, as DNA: TGTGCCAGTAGGGGGCAAAACTATGGCTACACCTTC.

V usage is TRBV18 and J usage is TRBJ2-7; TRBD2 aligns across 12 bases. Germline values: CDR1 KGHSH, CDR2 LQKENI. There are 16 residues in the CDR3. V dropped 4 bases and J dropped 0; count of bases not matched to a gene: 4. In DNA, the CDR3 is TGTGCCAGCTCACTACGACTAGCGGGGGACTCCTACGAGCAGTACTTC. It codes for CASSLRLAGDSYEQYF.

As DNA, the CDR3 is TGCGCCAGCAGCTTGTATATCCCCTCCTACGAGCAGTACTTC. It is translated as CASSLYIPSYEQYF. This chain connects TRBV5-1 to TRBJ2-7; D unclear. The CDR3 contains 14 residues. Germline values: CDR1 SGHRS, CDR2 YFSETQ. Trimming shortened V by 1 base and J by 0 bases, and 8 bases separated the two germline ends.

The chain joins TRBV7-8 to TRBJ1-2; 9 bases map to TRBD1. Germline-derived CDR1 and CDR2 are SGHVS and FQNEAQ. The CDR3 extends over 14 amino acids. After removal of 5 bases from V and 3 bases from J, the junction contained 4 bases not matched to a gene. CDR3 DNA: TGTGCCAGCAGCCCCCGGGACAGGGACTATGGCTACACCTTC. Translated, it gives CASSPRDRDYGYTF. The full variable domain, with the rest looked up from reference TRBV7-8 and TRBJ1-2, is GAGVSQSPRYKVAKRGQDVALRCDPISGHVSLFWYQQALGQGPEFLTYFQNEAQLDKSGLPSDRFFAERPEGSVSTLKIQRTQQEDSAVYLCASSPRDRDYGYTFGSGTRLTVV.

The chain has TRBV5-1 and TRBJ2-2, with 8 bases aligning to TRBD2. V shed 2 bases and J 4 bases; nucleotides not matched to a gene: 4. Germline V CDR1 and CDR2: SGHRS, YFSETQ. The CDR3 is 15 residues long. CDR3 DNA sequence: TGCGCCAGCAGCTTAACTAGCGGAGCCACCGGGGAGCTGTTTTTT. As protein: CASSLTSGATGELFF.

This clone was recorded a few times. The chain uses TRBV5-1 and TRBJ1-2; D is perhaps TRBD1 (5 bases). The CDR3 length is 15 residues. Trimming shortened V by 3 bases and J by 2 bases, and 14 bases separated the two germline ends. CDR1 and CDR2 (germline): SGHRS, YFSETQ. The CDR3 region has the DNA TGCGCCAGCAGCTCCCCGGGGGGGGTGAACTATGGCTACACCTTC. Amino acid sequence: CASSSPGGVNYGYTF.

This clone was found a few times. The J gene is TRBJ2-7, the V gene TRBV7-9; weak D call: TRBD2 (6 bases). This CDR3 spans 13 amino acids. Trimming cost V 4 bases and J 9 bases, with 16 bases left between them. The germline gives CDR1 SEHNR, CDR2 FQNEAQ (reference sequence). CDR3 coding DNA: TGTGCCAGCAGCTCGGGACTCCCATCGGGGCAGTACTTC. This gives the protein CASSSGLPSGQYF.

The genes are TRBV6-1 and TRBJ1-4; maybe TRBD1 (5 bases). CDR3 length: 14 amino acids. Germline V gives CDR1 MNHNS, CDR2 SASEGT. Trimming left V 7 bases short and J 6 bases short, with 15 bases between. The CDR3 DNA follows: TGTGCCAGCACCTTGACGGGAGGGGATGAAAAACTGTTTTTT. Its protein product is CASTLTGGDEKLFF.

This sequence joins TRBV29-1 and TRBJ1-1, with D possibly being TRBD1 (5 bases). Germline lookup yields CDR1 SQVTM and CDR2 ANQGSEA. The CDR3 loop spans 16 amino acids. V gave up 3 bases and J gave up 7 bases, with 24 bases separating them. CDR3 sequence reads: CSVELWSGAGGCEAFF. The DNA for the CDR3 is TGCAGCGTTGAGCTATGGAGCGGAGCGGGGGGGTGTGAAGCTTTCTTT.

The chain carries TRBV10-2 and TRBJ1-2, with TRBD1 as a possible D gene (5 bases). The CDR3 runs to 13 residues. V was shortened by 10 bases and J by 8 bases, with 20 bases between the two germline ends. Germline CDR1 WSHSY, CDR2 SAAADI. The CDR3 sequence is CATGGLGGEGYTF. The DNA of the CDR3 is TGCGCCACCGGGGGACTCGGGGGTGAGGGCTACACCTTC.

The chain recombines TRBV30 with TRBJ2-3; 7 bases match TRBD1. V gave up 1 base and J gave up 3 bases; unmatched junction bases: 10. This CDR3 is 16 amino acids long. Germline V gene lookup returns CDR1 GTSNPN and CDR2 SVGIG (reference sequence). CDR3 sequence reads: CAWSAEGQSTTDTQYF. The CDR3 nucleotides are TGTGCCTGGAGTGCAGAGGGACAGTCCACTACAGATACGCAGTATTTT.

Here the CDR3 DNA reads TGTGCCAGCAGCCGGGACAATCTCGCTGGAAACACCATATATTTT. Translated, it gives CASSRDNLAGNTIYF. The chain joins TRBV14 to TRBJ1-3; TRBD1 might be the D (6 bases). The germline V and J ends were trimmed by 4 bases and 2 bases, with 12 bases remaining between them. Germline CDR1 is SGHDN and CDR2 is FVKESK. The CDR3 has 15 amino acids.

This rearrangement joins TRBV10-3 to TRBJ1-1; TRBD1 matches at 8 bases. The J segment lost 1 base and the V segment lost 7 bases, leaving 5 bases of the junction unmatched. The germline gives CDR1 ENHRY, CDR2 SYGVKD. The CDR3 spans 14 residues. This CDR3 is CAITPGTGNTEAFF. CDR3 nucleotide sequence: TGTGCCATCACCCCTGGGACAGGGAACACTGAAGCTTTCTTT.

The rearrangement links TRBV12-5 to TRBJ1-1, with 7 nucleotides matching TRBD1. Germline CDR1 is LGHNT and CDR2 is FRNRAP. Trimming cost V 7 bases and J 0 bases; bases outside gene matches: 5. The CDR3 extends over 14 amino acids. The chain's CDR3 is CASARDSLNTEAFF. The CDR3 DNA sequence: TGTGCTAGTGCCCGGGACAGCCTGAACACTGAAGCTTTCTTT. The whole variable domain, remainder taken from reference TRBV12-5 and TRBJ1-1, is DARVTQTPRHKVTEMGQEVTMRCQPILGHNTVFWYRQTMMQGLELLAYFRNRAPLDDSGMPKDRFSAEMPDATLATLKIQPSEPRDSAVYFCASARDSLNTEAFFGQGTRLTVV.

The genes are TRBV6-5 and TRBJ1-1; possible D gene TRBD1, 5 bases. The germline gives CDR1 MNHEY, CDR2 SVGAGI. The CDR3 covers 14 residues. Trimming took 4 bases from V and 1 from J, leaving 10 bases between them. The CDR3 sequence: CASSSPGQNTEAFF. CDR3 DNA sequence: TGTGCCAGCAGTTCCCCCGGACAGAACACTGAAGCTTTCTTT.